This entry lists 15 T cell receptor beta chains sequenced from one sample in a study of T cells in Graves' hyperthyroidism and ophthalmopathy. Amplified TCR beta CDR3 regions derived from RNA transcripts. When the TCR CDR3 underwent first-round RT-PCR, the HTBI primer set was used. MiXCR was run by TCRdb on the multiplex PCR reads, yielding one entry per CDR3 protein. The data hold around 350,000 distinct CDR3 sequences, with less than 15% observed a single time. Sequencing used blood. The receptor set was obtained from a young woman with Graves' hyperthyroidism.

The chain joins TRBV9 to TRBJ1-1; D remains unclear. Per the germline V gene, CDR1 is SGDLS and CDR2 is YYNGEE. The CDR3 runs to 13 residues. Trimming stripped 4 bases from V and 5 bases from J, with 12 bases between. The DNA of the CDR3 is TGTGCCAGCAGCTCGGAGGGTGAAACTGAAGCTTTCTTT. Protein sequence: CASSSEGETEAFF.

This chain links TRBV19 with TRBJ1-1; D is possibly TRBD1 (5 bases). The CDR3 is 14 amino acids. The V end lost 3 bases, the J end lost 4 bases, and 12 bases lay between the germline ends. Germline V gene data show CDR1 as LNHDA and CDR2 as SQIVND (reference sequence). The CDR3 DNA follows: TGTGCCAGTAGTATCGGCAGGGAGGGCACTGAAGCTTTCTTT. Amino acids: CASSIGREGTEAFF.

CDR3 DNA: TGCGCCAGCAGCTTGGCCGAGTCCCAGGGGGCCAACACCGGGGAGCTGTTTTTT. It is translated as CASSLAESQGANTGELFF. V is TRBV5-1 and J is TRBJ2-2; TRBD1 aligns across 8 bases. CDR1 is SGHRS, CDR2 YFSETQ, per germline. With V trimmed by 0 bases and J by 2 bases, 9 bases remained unmatched. The CDR3 covers 18 residues.

At least ten counts were recorded for this clonotype. The J gene is TRBJ2-1, the V gene TRBV6-2 or TRBV6-3, with 8 positions matching TRBD2. The length of the CDR3 is 14 residues. In germline, CDR1 is MNHEY, CDR2 SVGEGT. Trimming cost V 6 bases and J 6 bases; bases outside gene matches: 7. The CDR3 is CASSPGTRGNEQFF. CDR3 bases: TGTGCCAGCAGCCCCGGGACTAGGGGCAATGAGCAGTTCTTC.

This clonotype was observed many times. CDR3 bases: TGTGCCAGCAGCCCTCATCTACAGCCGAGCTCCTATAATTCACCCCTCCACTTT. Translating gives CASSPHLQPSSYNSPLHF. V usage is TRBV11-2 and J usage is TRBJ1-6, with D uncertain. The V end lost 5 bases, the J end lost 0 bases, and 17 bases lay between the germline ends. The CDR3 runs to 18 residues. Germline loops: CDR1 SGHAT, CDR2 FQNNGV.

This clonotype was detected ten times or more. J is TRBJ1-2 and V is TRBV6-1; 7 bases are a match to TRBD1. V trimming: 6 bases; J trimming: 4 bases; junction bases outside the gene matches: 8. Germline values: CDR1 MNHNS, CDR2 SASEGT. The CDR3 is made up of 14 amino acids. This CDR3 is CASSFPGQPYGYTF. CDR3 in DNA: TGTGCCAGCAGCTTCCCGGGACAGCCCTATGGCTACACCTTC.

This clonotype was recorded at least ten times. The rearrangement uses TRBV7-2 and TRBJ2-5, with TRBD1 matching 10 bases. V shed 5 bases and J 3 bases; nucleotides not matched to a gene: 12. CDR1 SGHTA and CDR2 FQGNSA come from the germline V gene. The CDR3 extends over 17 amino acids. The CDR3 coding sequence is TGTGCCAGCAGCCCCACACCGGGACAGGGGCCGAAAGAGACCCAGTACTTC. Translated, it gives CASSPTPGQGPKETQYF.

This clonotype was seen at least ten times. The chain combines TRBV3-1 with TRBJ1-5; D is uncertain. Per the germline V gene, CDR1 is LGHDT and CDR2 is YNNKEL (reference sequence). The CDR3 spans 17 residues. V shed 4 bases and J shed 0 bases, with 16 bases lying between them. As DNA, the CDR3 is TGTGCCAGCAGCCGGCTCCGGGCCCCCTATAGCAATCAGCCCCAGCATTTT. Protein product: CASSRLRAPYSNQPQHF.

There are many counts of this clonotype. CDR3 residues: CSPASGAYNEQFF. The CDR3 DNA sequence: TGCAGTCCTGCTAGCGGAGCCTACAATGAGCAGTTCTTC. The chain combines TRBV20-1 with TRBJ2-1; TRBD2 matches at 7 bases. This CDR3 has 13 amino acids. Trimming took 8 bases from V and 2 from J; bases not matched to a gene: 6. Germline V gene sequence: CDR1 DFQATT, CDR2 SNEGSKA (reference sequence).

This clonotype has a count of ten or more. The genes are TRBV12-3 or TRBV12-4 and TRBJ2-2; TRBD1 matches 7 bases. This CDR3 spans 15 amino acids. V lost 8 bases and J lost 4; bases outside the gene matches: 10. CDR3 amino acids: CASAYRDSGTGELFF. In nucleotides, the CDR3 is TGTGCCAGCGCCTACCGGGACAGCGGCACCGGGGAGCTGTTTTTT.

At least ten counts were recorded for this clonotype. The chain couples TRBV27 to TRBJ1-6, with 11 bases fitting TRBD1. The CDR3 has 16 residues. Germline lookup yields CDR1 MNHEY and CDR2 SMNVEV (reference sequence). Unmatched junction bases numbered 5, after V lost 3 bases and J lost 7 bases. CDR3 DNA: TGTGCCAGCAGTTTCCTCCGGGACAGGGGGAATTCACCCCTCCACTTT. Translated: CASSFLRDRGNSPLHF.

This clonotype was seen more than once but under ten times. V is TRBV5-1 and J is TRBJ1-4, with 7 bases that match TRBD1. Germline V lookup: CDR1 SGHRS, CDR2 YFSETQ. V trimming: 6 bases; J trimming: 2 bases; junction bases outside the gene matches: 1. The CDR3 is 13 residues long. CDR3 sequence reads: CASKGQTNEKLFF. The CDR3 coding sequence is TGCGCCAGCAAGGGACAGACTAATGAAAAACTGTTTTTT.

This clonotype was seen many times. The chain uses TRBV6-1 and TRBJ1-1, with 9 bases that match TRBD1. This CDR3 comprises 13 residues. In germline, CDR1 is MNHNS, CDR2 SASEGT. V shed 10 bases, J shed 3 bases, and the junction held 6 bases outside the gene matches. The CDR3 coding sequence is TGTGCCATAACGGACAGGGGTGACACTGAAGCTTTCTTT. Protein product: CAITDRGDTEAFF.

At least ten counts were recorded for this clonotype. The rearrangement uses TRBV19 and TRBJ1-5; a weak D match, TRBD1 (5 bases). The germline gives CDR1 LNHDA, CDR2 SQIVND (reference sequence). CDR3 length equals 16 residues. V was clipped by 2 bases and J by 3 bases, with 14 bases between them. CDR3 loop: CASSISPGQYNQPQHF. The CDR3 DNA reads as TGTGCCAGTAGTATAAGCCCGGGGCAGTACAATCAGCCCCAGCATTTT.

This clonotype was seen repeatedly, ten times or more. The rearrangement joins TRBV3-1 to TRBJ2-7; 8 positions agree with TRBD1. This CDR3 contains 11 residues. The germline V gene encodes CDR1 LGHDT and CDR2 YNNKEL (reference sequence). V shed 10 bases, J shed 2 bases, and the junction held 1 base outside the gene matches. CDR3 DNA: TGTGCCACCAGGGGGCCCTACGAGCAGTACTTC. It is translated as CATRGPYEQYF.